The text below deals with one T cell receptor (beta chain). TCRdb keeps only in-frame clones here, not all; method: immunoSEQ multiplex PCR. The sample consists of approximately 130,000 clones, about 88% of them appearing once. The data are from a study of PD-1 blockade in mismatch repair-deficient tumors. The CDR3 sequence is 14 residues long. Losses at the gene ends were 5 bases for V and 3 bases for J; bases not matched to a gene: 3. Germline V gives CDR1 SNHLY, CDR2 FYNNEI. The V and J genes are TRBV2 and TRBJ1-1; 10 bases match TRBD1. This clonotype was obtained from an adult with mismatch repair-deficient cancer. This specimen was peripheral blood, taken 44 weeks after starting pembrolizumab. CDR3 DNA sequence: TGTGCCAGCAGTACCGGGACAGGGGACACTGAAGCTTTCTTT. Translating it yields CASSTGTGDTEAFF.